Presented here are 23 T cell receptor beta chains from one specimen sequenced in a study of T cells after yellow fever vaccination. TCRdb analysed the 5' RACE reads with MiXCR anew, one entry per CDR3 protein. The table has about 500,000 distinct CDR3 sequences, roughly 17% seen once. This specimen consisted of PBMCs, obtained 4 to 6 days after the first yellow fever vaccination. These receptors were obtained from a man younger than 35 who received the YFV17D yellow fever vaccine.

This clonotype occurred a few times. The chain couples TRBV19 to TRBJ2-7; tentative D call: TRBD1 (5 bases). V was shortened by 7 bases and J by 0 bases, with 13 bases between the two germline ends. CDR3 length: 14 amino acids. The V gene's germline CDR1 is LNHDA and CDR2 SQIVND (reference sequence). The CDR3 region has the DNA TGTGCCAGTAATAGGGGTTCTTCCTCCTACGAGCAGTACTTC. Encoded protein: CASNRGSSSYEQYF.

The sample holds one count of this clonotype. The J gene is TRBJ2-7, the V gene TRBV7-3, with TRBD1 identical over 7 bases. The V gene end was trimmed by 5 bases and the J gene end by 5 bases; junction bases not matched to a gene: 6. This CDR3 region has 13 residues. The germline V gene has CDR1 SGHTA and CDR2 FQGTGA. The CDR3 DNA is TGTGCCAGCAGCGCAGACAGGGACCACGAGCAGTACTTC. It translates to CASSADRDHEQYF.

The table lists this clonotype with a few counts. This chain links TRBV7-2 with TRBJ1-6; D is unresolved. This CDR3 has 16 amino acids. V was shortened by 1 base and J by 1 base, with 8 bases between the two germline ends. Germline V lookup: CDR1 SGHTA, CDR2 FQGNSA. The CDR3 is CASSLGVWSYNSPLHF. The DNA of the CDR3 is TGTGCCAGCAGCTTAGGAGTATGGTCCTATAATTCACCCCTCCACTTT.

This clonotype was recorded a few times. V is TRBV6-2 or TRBV6-3 and J is TRBJ2-2; D might be TRBD2 (5 bases). Looked up from germline, CDR1 is MNHEY and CDR2 is SVGEGT. With 5 bases removed from V and 4 bases from J, the gap between germline ends came to 14 bases. The CDR3 totals 15 residues. The CDR3 reads CASSLGWSGTGELFF. The DNA of the CDR3 is TGTGCCAGCAGTCTCGGGTGGAGCGGCACCGGGGAGCTGTTTTTT.

In this sample, this clonotype turned up a few times. This sequence joins TRBV6-2 or TRBV6-3 and TRBJ2-7; a possible D gene is TRBD2 (6 bases). Germline loops: CDR1 MNHEY, CDR2 SVGEGT. The CDR3 sequence is 14 residues long. V lost 2 bases, J lost 1 base, and 9 bases lay in between. The CDR3 DNA is TGTGCCAGCAGTTACGGCGGGGTATCCTACGAGCAGTACTTC. Translating it yields CASSYGGVSYEQYF.

This clonotype showed up just a few times. V gene TRBV20-1 combines with J gene TRBJ2-5, with 7 bases fitting TRBD1. V shed 0 bases, J shed 4 bases, and the junction held 5 bases outside the gene matches. The germline gives CDR1 DFQATT, CDR2 SNEGSKA (reference sequence). The CDR3 length is 14 residues. The DNA of the CDR3 is TGCAGTGCTAGAGATGACAGGGCTAGAGAGACCCAGTACTTC. As protein: CSARDDRARETQYF.

The rearrangement links TRBV5-1 to TRBJ2-3; D is possibly TRBD2 (7 bases). Germline CDR1 is SGHRS and CDR2 is YFSETQ. V dropped 5 bases and J dropped 2 bases, with 24 bases sitting between them. The CDR3 is 18 amino acids. CDR3 sequence: CASSPGRAGALSTDTQYF. For the CDR3, the DNA is TGCGCCAGCAGTCCTGGCCGGGCGGGGGCCCTCTCCACAGATACGCAGTATTTT.

Many counts were recorded for this clonotype. The chain has TRBV7-2 and TRBJ1-2; TRBD1 agrees at 7 bases. This CDR3 is 12 amino acids long. Germline assignment: CDR1 SGHTA and CDR2 FQGNSA. Germline trimming cut 7 bases from V and 8 bases from J; bases unmatched to any gene: 7. CDR3 nucleotides: TGTGCCAGCAAGACAGGGAGTGACGGCTACACCTTC. It yields the protein CASKTGSDGYTF.

This chain's CDR3 is CASSRNGGSNTGELFF. CDR3 DNA sequence: TGCGCCAGCAGCAGGAATGGGGGATCCAACACCGGGGAGCTGTTTTTT. The chain has TRBV5-1 and TRBJ2-2, with D perhaps given as TRBD1 or TRBD2 (5 bases each). CDR1 and CDR2 from the germline V gene are SGHRS and YFSETQ. Deletions cut 4 bases from V and 2 bases from J, with 15 bases between. The CDR3 runs 16 residues.

This clonotype was observed a handful of times. The chain recombines TRBV2 with TRBJ2-3, with a weak D call TRBD2 (5 bases). This CDR3 is 13 amino acids long. Between the trimmed V and J ends, which lost 7 bases and 2 bases, there was a span of 10 bases. Germline CDR1 SNHLY, CDR2 FYNNEI. The CDR3 region is CASNGVFTDTQYF. CDR3 nucleotide sequence: TGTGCCAGCAACGGGGTTTTCACAGATACGCAGTATTTT.

This clonotype was observed at least ten times. The CDR3 loop reads CASSLDVNYGYTF. The CDR3, as DNA: TGCGCCAGCAGCCTCGACGTTAACTATGGCTACACCTTC. The V gene is TRBV5-1, the J gene TRBJ1-2, with D unclear. This CDR3 region has 13 residues. CDR1 SGHRS and CDR2 YFSETQ come from the germline V gene. Trimming left V 4 bases short and J 1 base short, with 8 bases between. The full variable domain, its missing parts supplied by reference TRBV5-1 and TRBJ1-2, is KAGVTQTPRYLIKTRGQQVTLSCSPISGHRSVSWYQQTPGQGLQFLFEYFSETQRNKGNFPGRFSGRQFSNSRSEMNVSTLELGDSALYLCASSLDVNYGYTFGSGTRLTVV.

This rearrangement joins TRBV7-9 to TRBJ1-4; D possibly corresponds to TRBD1 (5 bases). CDR1 and CDR2 (germline): SEHNR, FQNEAQ (reference sequence). V lost 4 bases and J 1 base, leaving 10 bases between the germline ends. The CDR3 is 15 amino acids. The CDR3 sequence: CASSSGWGTNEKLFF. CDR3 in DNA: TGTGCCAGCAGCTCAGGGTGGGGAACTAATGAAAAACTGTTTTTT.

The chain joins TRBV5-1 to TRBJ2-5; the D gene is possibly TRBD1 (6 bases). Trimming removed 0 bases at V and 1 base at J, with 10 bases between. CDR1 SGHRS and CDR2 YFSETQ come from the germline V gene. This CDR3 region has 15 residues. The CDR3 loop reads CASSLAETGQETQYF. CDR3 DNA sequence: TGCGCCAGCAGCTTGGCCGAGACAGGCCAAGAGACCCAGTACTTC.

The genes are TRBV6-2 or TRBV6-3 and TRBJ1-5; TRBD1 agrees at 8 bases. Germline values: CDR1 MNHEY, CDR2 SVGEGT. V gave up 7 bases and J gave up 1 base; unmatched junction bases: 3. The CDR3 runs to 14 residues. The DNA for the CDR3 is TGTGCCAGCACAGGGGGCAGGAGCAATCAGCCCCAGCATTTT. Its translation: CASTGGRSNQPQHF.

In its sample, this clonotype was seen a few times. This sequence joins TRBV4-1 and TRBJ1-1; D possibly corresponds to TRBD1 (6 bases). The V and J ends lost 0 bases and 5 bases respectively, with 16 bases between them. This CDR3 has 16 amino acids. Germline V gene sequence: CDR1 MGHRA, CDR2 YSYEKL. The CDR3 coding sequence is TGCGCCAGCAGCCAAGATCACTTGGGGGCTTGGACTGAAGCTTTCTTT. This codes for CASSQDHLGAWTEAFF.

V is TRBV12-3 or TRBV12-4 and J is TRBJ2-7, with D hard to call. The CDR3 runs 15 residues. The V gene lost 6 bases and the J gene lost 0 bases, with 15 bases spanning the gap. DNA for the CDR3: TGTGCCAGCAGCGCGACTCCTCCGGGCTCCTACGAGCAGTACTTC. Its protein product is CASSATPPGSYEQYF.

This clonotype was observed at least ten times. The chain employs TRBV29-1 and TRBJ2-7; 7 nucleotides line up with TRBD1. The V gene end was trimmed by 7 bases and the J gene end by 0 bases; junction bases not matched to a gene: 3. Germline V gives CDR1 SQVTM, CDR2 ANQGSEA. The CDR3 loop spans 12 amino acids. The CDR3 DNA sequence: TGCAGCGGAGGACAGGCCTCCTACGAGCAGTACTTC. As protein: CSGGQASYEQYF.

The chain uses TRBV6-1 and TRBJ2-5, with 9 bases fitting TRBD1. Germline V gene data show CDR1 as MNHNS and CDR2 as SASEGT. V trimming: 5 bases; J trimming: 5 bases; junction bases outside the gene matches: 9. The CDR3 spans 15 residues. The DNA for the CDR3 is TGTGCCAGCAGTCCCCCGGACAGGGGAGCTGAGACCCAGTACTTC. Amino acid sequence: CASSPPDRGAETQYF.

The chain recombines TRBV7-9 with TRBJ2-7, with TRBD2 as a possible D gene (6 bases). Between the trimmed V and J ends, which lost 0 bases and 2 bases, there was a span of 11 bases. This CDR3 has 15 residues. Per germline, CDR1 SEHNR and CDR2 FQNEAQ (reference sequence). CDR3 sequence (DNA): TGTGCCAGCAGCTTAGCAGGGGAGGTGGCCTACGAGCAGTACTTC. Its translation: CASSLAGEVAYEQYF.

This chain uses TRBV27 with TRBJ1-6; 9 nucleotides agree with TRBD1. J lost 2 bases, V lost 5 bases, and 4 bases had no gene match. This CDR3 is built from 16 residues. Germline V gene data show CDR1 as MNHEY and CDR2 as SMNVEV (reference sequence). For the CDR3, the DNA is TGTGCCAGCAGTGCAGGACAGGGGACCTATAATTCACCCCTCCACTTT. This translates into CASSAGQGTYNSPLHF.

The rearrangement joins TRBV24-1 to TRBJ2-1; 9 bases line up with TRBD1. The germline gives CDR1 KGHDR, CDR2 SFDVKD. This CDR3 region has 15 residues. Trimming removed 5 bases from V and 6 bases from J; junction bases left unmatched: 7. CDR3 protein: CATSARGQGGNEQFF. CDR3 nucleotides: TGTGCCACCAGTGCAAGGGGACAGGGTGGCAATGAGCAGTTCTTC.

This clonotype was detected many times. V gene TRBV3-1 combines with J gene TRBJ1-5; D is unresolved. Trimming cost V 1 base and J 2 bases, with 12 bases left between them. This CDR3 spans 16 amino acids. Per the germline V gene, CDR1 is LGHDT and CDR2 is YNNKEL (reference sequence). CDR3 protein: CASSQGVGSGNQPQHF. CDR3 coding DNA: TGTGCCAGCAGCCAAGGGGTCGGGAGTGGCAATCAGCCCCAGCATTTT.

J is TRBJ2-7 and V is TRBV10-3, with a tentative D call TRBD2 (7 bases). Germline lookup yields CDR1 ENHRY and CDR2 SYGVKD. The ends were cut back, 10 bases at V and 7 bases at J, with 14 bases in the middle. There are 11 residues in the CDR3. The CDR3 bases are TGTGCCACCGGCGGGGGCCTGGAGCAGTACTTC. Translated: CATGGGLEQYF.